This entry is about one TCR beta chain. Measured with immunoSEQ multiplex PCR; TCRdb has only the in-frame clones, and not every one. The sample carries 25,000 to 30,000 clones, about 80% recorded once. The data originate from a study of blood T cell repertoires in COVID-19. Study in general: From the United States, Italy and Spain came samples of acute and convalescent COVID-19. The analysed material was cDNA or gDNA that came from T cells, B-cell-depleted T cells, or PBMCs.

Trimming shortened V by 1 base and J by 8 bases, and 14 bases separated the two germline ends. Germline V gives CDR1 SEHNR, CDR2 FQNEAQ (reference sequence). The CDR3 has 14 amino acids. The sequence was obtained from a man aged 65 to 79 with active COVID-19. The chain combines TRBV7-9 with TRBJ1-2; D perhaps matches TRBD1 (6 bases). Sequencing was carried out using peripheral blood. CDR3 loop: CASSLDTGHSGYTF. The CDR3 nucleotides read TGTGCCAGCAGCTTAGATACAGGGCACTCCGGCTACACCTTC.